This T cell receptor beta chain was recorded in a study of T cell responses to AZD1222 COVID-19 vaccine. Notes on the study in general: In a largely white British group with more females than males, clonal diversity was possibly underestimated. The study identified only five or six AZD1222 recipients as seropositive at baseline. After two AZD1222 doses, spike-specific TCR breadth and depth rose versus day 0.

As to this clone: Its antigen is undetermined.

The method was immunoSEQ multiplex PCR; TCRdb's version includes in-frame clones alone and lacks a portion of them. The table lists 95,000 to 150,000 clones, under 95% of them singletons. The CDR3 spans 18 residues. The V gene lost 6 bases and the J gene lost 1 base, with 22 bases spanning the gap. The germline V gene has CDR1 SGHTA and CDR2 FQGTGA. Pooled in the analysis were second doses at about 4 or about 12 weeks. The sequence was obtained from an adult who received the AZD1222 COVID-19 vaccine. The chain couples TRBV7-3 to TRBJ2-4, with D perhaps matching TRBD2 (6 bases). The sample here was peripheral blood, taken 28 days after the second AZD1222 dose. The CDR3 here is CASSPAWLARVAKNIQYF. In DNA form, the CDR3 reads TGTGCCAGCAGTCCCGCGTGGCTAGCGAGAGTGGCCAAAAACATTCAGTACTTC.